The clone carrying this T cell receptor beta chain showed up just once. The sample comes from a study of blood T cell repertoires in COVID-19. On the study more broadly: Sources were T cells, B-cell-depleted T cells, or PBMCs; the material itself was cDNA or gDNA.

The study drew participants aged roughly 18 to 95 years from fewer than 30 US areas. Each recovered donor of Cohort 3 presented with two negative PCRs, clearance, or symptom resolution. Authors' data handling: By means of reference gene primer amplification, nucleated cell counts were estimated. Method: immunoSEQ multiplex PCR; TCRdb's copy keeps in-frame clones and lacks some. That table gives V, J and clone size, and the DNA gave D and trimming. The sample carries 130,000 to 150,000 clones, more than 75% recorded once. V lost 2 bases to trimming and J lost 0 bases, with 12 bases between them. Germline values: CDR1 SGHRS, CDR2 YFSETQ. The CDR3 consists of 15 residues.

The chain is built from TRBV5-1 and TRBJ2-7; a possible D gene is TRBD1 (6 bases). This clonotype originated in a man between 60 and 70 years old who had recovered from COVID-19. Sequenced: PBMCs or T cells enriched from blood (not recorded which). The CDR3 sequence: CASSFTGQSSYEQYF. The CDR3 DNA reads TGCGCCAGCAGCTTTACCGGACAGAGCTCCTACGAGCAGTACTTC.